Following are 21 T cell receptor beta chains from one sample sequenced in a study of CD8 T cells in Susac syndrome. An input of 0.5 to 1 ug of RNA was subjected to reverse transcription using random hexamers. MiXCR, run by TCRdb on the immunoSEQ multiplex PCR reads, gives a single entry per CDR3 protein. The data hold more than 200,000 distinct CDR3 sequences, with about 93% observed a single time. Material: CD8+ T cells from PBMCs. Receptors originate from a human donor with multiple sclerosis.

The rearrangement links TRBV7-6 to TRBJ1-2; D remains unclear. Germline assignment: CDR1 SGHVS and CDR2 FNYEAQ. V lost 3 bases and J 4 bases, leaving 9 bases between the germline ends. The CDR3 spans 13 residues. DNA of the CDR3: TGTGCCAGCAGCTTTGGGCAGGCCTATGGCTACACCTTC. Translating it yields CASSFGQAYGYTF.

The genes are TRBV6-1 and TRBJ1-6; unclear D gene. CDR1 and CDR2 from the germline V gene are MNHNS and SASEGT. Trimming removed 8 bases from V and 6 bases from J, with 11 bases in between. The CDR3 has 13 residues. The CDR3 region is CASGEVLNSPLHF. Written as DNA, the CDR3 is TGTGCCAGCGGGGAGGTTCTTAATTCACCCCTCCACTTT.

This clonotype is a singleton in its sample. The gene calls are TRBV5-6 and TRBJ1-2; 8 bases are a match to TRBD1. Losses at the gene ends were 3 bases for V and 4 bases for J; bases not matched to a gene: 8. Germline V lookup: CDR1 SGHDT, CDR2 YYEEEE. The CDR3 consists of 15 residues. The CDR3 loop reads CASSSMDRVVYGYTF. CDR3 bases: TGTGCCAGCAGCTCCATGGACAGGGTAGTCTATGGCTACACCTTC.

The J gene is TRBJ1-4, the V gene TRBV13; D is uncertain. The germline V and J ends were trimmed by 2 bases and 3 bases, with 7 bases remaining between them. Per the germline V gene, CDR1 is PRHDT and CDR2 is FYEKMQ (reference sequence). CDR3 size: 14 residues. The CDR3 bases are TGTGCCAGCAGCTTAAGCTATTCTAATGAAAAACTGTTTTTT. Its protein product is CASSLSYSNEKLFF.

The CDR3 loop reads CASSSPGFPYEQYF. The CDR3, as DNA: TGTGCCAGCAGCTCGCCCGGGTTCCCCTACGAGCAGTACTTC. The chain recombines TRBV7-9 with TRBJ2-7; D is ambiguous. Per the germline V gene, CDR1 is SEHNR and CDR2 is FQNEAQ (reference sequence). The CDR3 covers 14 residues. Trimming cost V 4 bases and J 2 bases, with 12 bases left between them.

The J gene is TRBJ2-3, the V gene TRBV7-9; unclear D gene. Germline V gene lookup returns CDR1 SEHNR and CDR2 FQNEAQ (reference sequence). The CDR3 sequence is 13 residues long. V dropped 4 bases and J dropped 1 base, with 6 bases sitting between them. CDR3 loop: CASSSPRTDTQYF. The CDR3 nucleotides are TGTGCCAGCAGCTCCCCCCGCACAGATACGCAGTATTTT.

The chain is built from TRBV7-8 and TRBJ1-2; D ambiguous. Germline-derived CDR1 and CDR2 are SGHVS and FQNEAQ. Trimming removed 2 bases from V and 4 bases from J, with 8 bases in between. The CDR3 totals 13 residues. This chain's CDR3 is CASSLRDGYGYTF. The CDR3 DNA reads TGTGCCAGCAGCTTACGCGACGGCTATGGCTACACCTTC. Complete variable domain (other parts from reference TRBV7-8 and TRBJ1-2): GAGVSQSPRYKVAKRGQDVALRCDPISGHVSLFWYQQALGQGPEFLTYFQNEAQLDKSGLPSDRFFAERPEGSVSTLKIQRTQQEDSAVYLCASSLRDGYGYTFGSGTRLTVV.

The CDR3 DNA reads TGCGCCAGCAGCCAAGATCGGGTTGGGGGCAGAGGCACAGATACGCAGTATTTT. Protein: CASSQDRVGGRGTDTQYF. The chain links TRBV4-3 to TRBJ2-3, with a tentative D call TRBD1 (6 bases). This CDR3 is 18 amino acids long. The V and J ends lost 0 bases and 1 base respectively, with 17 bases between them. Germline loops: CDR1 LGHNA, CDR2 YSLEER.

The chain employs TRBV13 and TRBJ2-1, with D perhaps matching TRBD2 (5 bases). Germline values: CDR1 PRHDT, CDR2 FYEKMQ (reference sequence). CDR3 size: 14 residues. Between the trimmed V and J ends, which lost 5 bases and 6 bases, there was a span of 14 bases. The DNA for the CDR3 is TGTGCCAGCAGCCCGCGGACTCGGTCCAATGAGCAGTTCTTC. Translating gives CASSPRTRSNEQFF.

The rearrangement joins TRBV5-1 to TRBJ2-2; D not resolved. Germline values: CDR1 SGHRS, CDR2 YFSETQ. The CDR3 loop spans 13 amino acids. V was pared by 5 bases and J by 6 bases, with 11 bases between. The chain's CDR3 is CASSPTPSGELFF. The CDR3 bases are TGCGCCAGCAGTCCGACTCCTTCCGGGGAGCTGTTTTTT.

This chain joins TRBV20-1 and TRBJ2-3, with 12 bases lining up with TRBD2. CDR1 DFQATT and CDR2 SNEGSKA come from the germline V gene (reference sequence). With 2 bases clipped from V and 8 bases from J, the junction kept 8 bases outside the gene matches. The CDR3 runs to 15 residues. CDR3 DNA sequence: TGCAGTGCTAGATCCGGGACTAGCGGGCGACTTACGCAGTATTTT. Protein product: CSARSGTSGRLTQYF.

This chain joins TRBV6-5 and TRBJ2-5; D perhaps matches TRBD2 (5 bases). Trimming pared 2 bases from V and 5 bases from J, leaving 15 bases between. Germline CDR1 is MNHEY and CDR2 is SVGAGI. This CDR3 has 15 amino acids. CDR3 in DNA: TGTGCCAGCAGTTACGGAGGCGGAGCCCGGGAGACCCAGTACTTC. Residues: CASSYGGGARETQYF.

The V gene is TRBV7-9, the J gene TRBJ2-1; D is ambiguous. The CDR3 has 11 residues. Germline V gene sequence: CDR1 SEHNR, CDR2 FQNEAQ (reference sequence). Trimming took 6 bases from V and 5 from J, leaving 5 bases between them. The CDR3 is CASRSNNEQFF. As DNA, the CDR3 is TGTGCCAGCAGGTCCAACAATGAGCAGTTCTTC.

The chain has TRBV7-6 and TRBJ2-5; D gene uncertain. Trimming pared 5 bases from V and 0 bases from J, leaving 4 bases between. This CDR3 region has 12 residues. Germline V gene lookup returns CDR1 SGHVS and CDR2 FNYEAQ. The CDR3 protein is CASSQYQETQYF. In nucleotides, the CDR3 is TGTGCCAGCAGCCAGTACCAAGAGACCCAGTACTTC.

The V call is TRBV20-1, the J call TRBJ1-1; D ambiguous. Trimming took off 1 base at V and 6 bases at J, with 12 bases between the two ends. CDR1 DFQATT and CDR2 SNEGSKA come from the germline V gene (reference sequence). This CDR3 is 13 amino acids long. CDR3 DNA sequence: TGCAGTGCTAGAGTGCTCAGAATCCCTGAAGCTTTCTTT. Amino acid sequence: CSARVLRIPEAFF.

The chain links TRBV27 to TRBJ1-2; D is unclear. Per the germline V gene, CDR1 is MNHEY and CDR2 is SMNVEV (reference sequence). Trimming took 3 bases from V and 3 from J, leaving 8 bases between them. The CDR3 contains 13 residues. Written as DNA, the CDR3 is TGTGCCAGCAGTTTCTCGAGGGACTATGGCTACACCTTC. As protein: CASSFSRDYGYTF.

V gene TRBV12-3 or TRBV12-4 combines with J gene TRBJ2-2; D remains ambiguous. This CDR3 is built from 16 residues. Trimming removed 6 bases at V and 4 bases at J, with 18 bases between. Here the CDR3 DNA reads TGTGCCAGCAGCCAAATAGCCGGGTTGGGCACCGGGGAGCTGTTTTTT. Protein sequence: CASSQIAGLGTGELFF.

This chain links TRBV28 with TRBJ2-5; D not resolved. CDR3 length: 12 residues. Trimming took off 3 bases at V and 3 bases at J, with 5 bases between the two ends. Germline V lookup: CDR1 MDHEN, CDR2 SYDVKM. For the CDR3, the DNA is TGTGCCAGCAGTTTCGCGGAAGAGACCCAGTACTTC. Its translation is CASSFAEETQYF.

The V call is TRBV2, the J call TRBJ2-1; TRBD1 is a possible D gene (5 bases). Germline lookup yields CDR1 SNHLY and CDR2 FYNNEI. Trimming left V 4 bases short and J 12 bases short, with 13 bases between. The CDR3 consists of 12 residues. The CDR3 protein is CASSGLGPWQFF. CDR3 in DNA: TGTGCCAGCAGTGGTCTGGGGCCTTGGCAGTTCTTC.

The chain recombines TRBV12-3 or TRBV12-4 with TRBJ2-6; D uncertain. V gave up 5 bases and J gave up 0 bases, with 11 bases separating them. The CDR3 contains 16 residues. CDR3 DNA sequence: TGTGCCAGCAGTCCTCGAAATCACTCTGGGGCCAACGTCCTGACTTTC. Its translation is CASSPRNHSGANVLTF.

This clonotype was seen once. This chain connects TRBV11-2 to TRBJ2-1; D not certain. Germline CDR1 SGHAT, CDR2 FQNNGV. The CDR3 runs to 12 residues. V was pared by 6 bases and J by 8 bases, with 11 bases between. CDR3 protein: CASSFGLDEQFF. In DNA, the CDR3 is TGTGCCAGCAGTTTCGGCCTCGATGAGCAGTTCTTC. The full variable domain, with the rest looked up from reference TRBV11-2 and TRBJ2-1, is EAGVAQSPRYKIIEKRQSVAFWCNPISGHATLYWYQQILGQGPKLLIQFQNNGVVDDSQLPKDRFSAERLKGVDSTLKIQPAKLEDSAVYLCASSFGLDEQFFGPGTRLTVL.